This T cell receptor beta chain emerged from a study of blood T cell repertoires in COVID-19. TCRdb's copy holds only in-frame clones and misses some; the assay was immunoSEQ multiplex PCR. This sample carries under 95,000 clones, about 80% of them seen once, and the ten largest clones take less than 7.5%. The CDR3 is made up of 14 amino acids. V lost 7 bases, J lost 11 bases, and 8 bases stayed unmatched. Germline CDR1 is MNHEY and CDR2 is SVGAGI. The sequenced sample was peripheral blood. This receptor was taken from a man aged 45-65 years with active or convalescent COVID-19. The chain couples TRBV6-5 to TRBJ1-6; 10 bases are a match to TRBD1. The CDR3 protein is CASTRGQGWTPLHF. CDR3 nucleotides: TGTGCCAGCACCCGGGGACAGGGGTGGACACCCCTCCACTTT.